Listed below are T cell receptor beta chains from one sample, sequenced in a study of blood T cell repertoires in COVID-19. The data were produced by immunoSEQ multiplex PCR, yet TCRdb's version contains in-frame clones alone and is incomplete. Counted here are about 150,000 clones, about 90% occurring once; the ten biggest clones make up under 4.5%. What was sequenced was PBMCs or T cells enriched from blood (not recorded which). These receptors were taken from a middle-aged woman who had been exposed to COVID-19. Each CDR3 is given with its conserved first and last residue. A D gene is named only where the DNA matches it firmly. Some rows mark clone size as missing; the rest say once, few, many or name a class of expanded clone.

d_call j_call clone_size v_call cdr3_nt cdr3_aa
TRBD1 TRBJ2-6 . TRBV9 TGTGCCAGCAGCGCCGGGACAGGTCGCTCTGGGGCCAACGTCCTGACTTTC CASSAGTGRSGANVLTF
TRBD1 TRBJ2-1 . TRBV6-1 TGTGCCAGCAGTGAAGAAAGAAAAGGACAGGGGCCGGCCGGATACAATGAGCAGTTCTTC CASSEERKGQGPAGYNEQFF
. TRBJ2-1 . TRBV27 TGTGCCAGCAGTCCTTATACCCCGGCAGGCAATGAGCAGTTCTTC CASSPYTPAGNEQFF
TRBD1 TRBJ2-1 few TRBV27 TGTGCCAGCAAAAGAGACAGGGACGATGAGCAGTTCTTC CASKRDRDDEQFF
. TRBJ1-4 . TRBV7-6 TGTGCCAGCAGCTTAGTTTCAGGGGTGACTAATGAAAAACTGTTTTTT CASSLVSGVTNEKLFF
. TRBJ1-1 . TRBV12-3/TRBV12-4 TGTGCCAGCAGTTTATCAGGGGCCACTGAAGCTTTCTTT CASSLSGATEAFF
. TRBJ1-4 once TRBV2 TGTGCCAGCAAGGGGCATGTGGTAAAAGGTGAAAAACTGTTTTTT CASKGHVVKGEKLFF
TRBD2 TRBJ2-1 . TRBV9 TGTGCCAGCAGCCCCCAGCCAGGACTAGCGGGAGTGCGGGAGCAGTTCTTC CASSPQPGLAGVREQFF
TRBD1 TRBJ2-2 . TRBV28 TGTGCCAGCAGTCCCACAGGGGGCGACACCGGGGAGCTGTTTTTT CASSPTGGDTGELFF
. TRBJ1-1 . TRBV18 TGTGCCAGCTCGCCCGGGGAACAGGGGAACACTGAAGCTTTCTTT CASSPGEQGNTEAFF
. TRBJ2-3 . TRBV9 TGTGCCAGCAGCGTAGCAGGATTCACAGATACGCAGTATTTT CASSVAGFTDTQYF
TRBD2 TRBJ2-1 once TRBV6-4 TGTGCCAGCAGTGGTAGCGGGAGAGACAATGAGCAGTTCTTC CASSGSGRDNEQFF
. TRBJ2-7 . TRBV13 TGTGCCAGCAGCTTACTTATCAGGGGTGGCGAGCAGTACTTC CASSLLIRGGEQYF